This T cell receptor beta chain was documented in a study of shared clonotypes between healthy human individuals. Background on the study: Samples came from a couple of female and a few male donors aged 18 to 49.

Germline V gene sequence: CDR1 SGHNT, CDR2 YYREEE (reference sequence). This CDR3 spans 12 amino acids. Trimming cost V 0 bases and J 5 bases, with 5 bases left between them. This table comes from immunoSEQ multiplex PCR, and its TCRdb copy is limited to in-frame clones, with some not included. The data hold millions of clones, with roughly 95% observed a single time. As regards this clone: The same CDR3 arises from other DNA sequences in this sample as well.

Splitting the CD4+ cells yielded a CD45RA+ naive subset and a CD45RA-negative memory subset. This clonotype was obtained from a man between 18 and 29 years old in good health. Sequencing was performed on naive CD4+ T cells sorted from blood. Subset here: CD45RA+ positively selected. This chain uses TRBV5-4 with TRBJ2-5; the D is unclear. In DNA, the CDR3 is TGTGCCAGCAGCTTGGTGGGCGAGACCCAGTACTTC. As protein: CASSLVGETQYF.